This T cell receptor beta chain was sequenced for a study of identical twins (dated by TCRdb to about 2016). Study-level background: TCR alpha and beta repertoires from monozygotic twins, unrelated adults of various ages and cord blood were deep-sequenced to test whether fetal clonotypes persist. Replicate twin experiments were performed at different times using different library preparation protocols to rule out contamination.

Library method: 5' RACE. The sequencer listed for this sample is Illumina HiSeq 2000. Template switching introduced a universal primer binding site; the final cDNA contained a unique molecular identifier, enabling accurate counting of TCR cDNA molecules. Specific primers in the conserved constant-segment region were used to synthesize first-strand cDNA for TCR alpha and beta chains. Each cDNA library was double barcoded, with a SMART-Mk sample barcode plus Illumina barcodes, to control for contamination. TruSeq adapter sequences and Illumina sample barcodes were added in two successive PCR steps. TCR alpha and beta cDNA libraries were sequenced on the Illumina HiSeq platform with custom primers. Processing in the source paper ran as follows. MiGEC was used to process raw reads and extract unique molecular identifiers, and MiXCR was used to find CDR3 positions. For each individual, recombination models were inferred using an EM algorithm with the repgenHMM and IGoR tools. The analysis of shared clonotypes was done with the tcR package in R, with sharing normalized by the product of cloneset sizes. Out-of-frame nonproductive sequences were analyzed to study raw recombination free of thymic and clonal selection effects. TCRdb trimmed public reads at Q25 via fastp, called clones via MiXCR and kept in-frame beta chains. Identical CDR3 proteins give one entry, which carries the most common genes and DNA. None of the V and J calls come from the authors' own analysis; TCRdb made them. Counted in this sample were about 530,000 distinct CDR3 sequences; around 24% of them appeared once. Of the sample, approximately 0.52% falls within the top ten clones.

Deletion took 3 bases off V and 0 bases off J, with a span of 7 bases between the germline ends. The germline V gene (reference sequence) specifies DFQATT as CDR1 and SNEGSKA as CDR2. Counted from cysteine to phenylalanine, this CDR3 has 13 amino acids. Left in the record is the CDR3 DNA by itself, 39 bases read in frame from the first base. Study-level results and caveats: The excess sharing between twins in beta out-of-frame sequences was weaker because fewer shared sequences reduced the signal-to-noise ratio. In monozygotic twins, out-of-frame TCR alpha sharing was systematically underestimated by recombination models, although the models agreed with sharing between unrelated individuals. Compared with coincidental sharing between unrelated individuals, out-of-frame TCR alpha sequences shared between twins had an excess of sequences with low generation probability. Fewer insertions were carried by abundant cord blood beta clonotypes, a similar but weaker trend appeared in young adult naive repertoires, and no such trend appeared in memory repertoires. Because the same donors could not be followed over many years, the conclusions relied on cross-sectional statistical analysis. Invariant T cells such as MAIT and iNKT could partly confound zero-insertion analyses, though diverse VJ usage argued against this for most clonotypes.

The sample holds a few counts of this clonotype. Its target antigen remains unknown. It has no much larger one-base neighbor in the sample; base qualities were not kept. Every donor in the study was a healthy Caucasian. The twin cohort consisted of three pairs of female monozygotic twins, all aged about 18 to 29 years. Positive isolation kits from Invitrogen were used to isolate CD4+ and CD8+ T cell populations. The same data also contributed to another study, on yellow fever vaccine responses in identical twins. From the second report: The T cell response to vaccination in identical twins was reported by the authors to appear partly convergent and partly personalized. The study precisely tracked vaccine-responding T cell clones in identical twins.

The source material was CD4+ T cells sorted from blood. Rearrangement joined TRBV20-1 to TRBJ2-3, with the D segment identity uncertain. The TCR comes from a woman aged 18-30 years in good health. The CDR3 reads CSARQLSTDTQYF. The nucleotides are TGCAGTGCTAGGCAACTTAGCACAGATACGCAGTATTTT.